Below, 20 T cell receptor beta chains from the same sample are listed, as sequenced in a study of response to subunit inactivated influenza vaccine. TCRdb called the RT-PCR reads again in MiXCR, with one record for every CDR3 protein. The sample consists of 750,000 to 850,000 distinct CDR3 sequences, approximately 17% of them appearing once. The sample consisted of PBMCs from blood, taken 5 days after vaccination. These receptors were obtained from a man between 45 and 60 years old who received an inactivated influenza vaccine.

The chain has TRBV12-3 or TRBV12-4 and TRBJ2-7, with 9 bases lining up with TRBD2. The ends lost 3 bases at V and 3 bases at J; junction bases unmatched: 6. The CDR3 has 15 residues. CDR3 DNA sequence: TGTGCCAGCAGTTTCCGAGCGGGAGGAGGCTACGAGCAGTACTTC. Amino acids: CASSFRAGGGYEQYF.

The V gene is TRBV7-2, the J gene TRBJ2-7; D is undetermined. V gave up 0 bases and J gave up 0 bases, with 9 bases separating them. CDR3 length: 15 amino acids. CDR1 is SGHTA and CDR2 is FQGNSA in the germline V gene. The CDR3 nucleotides are TGTGCCAGCAGCTTAGCGCCAGCCAGCTCCTACGAGCAGTACTTC. Its protein is CASSLAPASSYEQYF.

This sequence joins TRBV11-1 and TRBJ2-1; 8 positions agree with TRBD2. The V segment lost 3 bases and the J segment 0 bases; nucleotides outside the gene matches: 13. The CDR3 is made up of 19 amino acids. The germline V gene has CDR1 SGHAT and CDR2 FQDESV (reference sequence). The CDR3 loop is CASSFGLAAQKSSYNEQFF. The CDR3 DNA sequence: TGTGCCAGCAGCTTCGGACTAGCAGCCCAAAAAAGCTCCTACAATGAGCAGTTCTTC. Drawing the rest from reference TRBV11-1 and TRBJ2-1, the complete variable domain is EAEVAQSPRYKITEKSQAVAFWCDPISGHATLYWYRQILGQGPELLVQFQDESVVDDSQLPKDRFSAERLKGVDSTLKIQPAELGDSAMYLCASSFGLAAQKSSYNEQFFGPGTRLTVL.

A few counts support this clonotype. The chain joins TRBV20-1 to TRBJ1-2; D remains unclear. The CDR3 is made up of 15 amino acids. Germline CDR1 and CDR2: DFQATT and SNEGSKA (reference sequence). The V end was cut by 0 bases, the J end by 5 bases, with 16 bases between. Here the CDR3 reads CSARDPGRSTYGYTF. Here the CDR3 DNA reads TGCAGTGCTAGAGATCCTGGCAGGAGCACTTATGGCTACACCTTC.

The chain has TRBV10-3 and TRBJ2-7, with D perhaps TRBD2 (5 bases). Germline CDR1 reads ENHRY; CDR2 reads SYGVKD. This CDR3 contains 14 residues. V was pared by 7 bases and J by 0 bases, with 13 bases between. DNA of the CDR3: TGTGCCATCAACAGCGGACCAGCCTCCTACGAGCAGTACTTC. This encodes CAINSGPASYEQYF.

This clonotype was recorded only once. This chain uses TRBV4-1 with TRBJ2-5, with D maybe TRBD1 (6 bases). The CDR3 is 15 residues long. Trimming removed 0 bases at V and 5 bases at J, with 13 bases between. The germline gives CDR1 MGHRA, CDR2 YSYEKL. Here the CDR3 DNA reads TGCGCCAGCAGCCAAGACAGTTTCCAGGGGGAGACCCAGTACTTC. Its translation is CASSQDSFQGETQYF.

This clonotype was found a few times. The chain is built from TRBV28 and TRBJ1-2; tentative D call: TRBD1 (6 bases). The CDR3 length is 14 residues. The germline V gene encodes CDR1 MDHEN and CDR2 SYDVKM. The V and J ends lost 6 bases and 1 base respectively, with 12 bases between them. The CDR3 nucleotides are TGTGCCAGCAGCTGGGACACTTTTAACTATGGCTACACCTTC. Its translation is CASSWDTFNYGYTF.

This sequence joins TRBV28 and TRBJ2-7, with 8 bases that match TRBD1. Germline V CDR1 and CDR2: MDHEN, SYDVKM. The CDR3 is made up of 15 amino acids. V trimming: 4 bases; J trimming: 3 bases; junction bases outside the gene matches: 8. The CDR3 nucleotides are TGTGCCAGCAGTTCGGGACAGGTCGTTTTCTACGAGCAGTACTTC. Translated, it gives CASSSGQVVFYEQYF.

The gene calls are TRBV20-1 and TRBJ2-2; 11 bases align to TRBD2. The CDR3 extends over 16 amino acids. V dropped 6 bases and J dropped 0; count of bases not matched to a gene: 6. Germline-derived CDR1 and CDR2 are DFQATT and SNEGSKA (reference sequence). CDR3 DNA sequence: TGCAGTGCGAAAACTAGCGGGGGACCGAACACCGGGGAGCTGTTTTTT. Encoded protein: CSAKTSGGPNTGELFF.

In this sample, this clonotype turned up a few times. This CDR3 is CSARVLGGHQPQHF. The CDR3 DNA is TGCAGTGCTAGAGTACTAGGAGGCCATCAGCCCCAGCATTTT. V is TRBV20-1 and J is TRBJ1-5; D is unresolved. CDR3 size: 14 residues. Germline lookup yields CDR1 DFQATT and CDR2 SNEGSKA (reference sequence). With 1 base removed from V and 5 bases from J, the gap between germline ends came to 12 bases.

The table lists this clonotype with many counts. V is TRBV18 and J is TRBJ2-1; TRBD2 aligns across 9 bases. V dropped 4 bases and J dropped 2; count of bases not matched to a gene: 6. The CDR3 covers 16 residues. Germline V gene data show CDR1 as KGHSH and CDR2 as LQKENI. The chain's CDR3 is CASSLLAGDPYNEQFF. CDR3 sequence (DNA): TGTGCCAGCTCACTGTTAGCGGGAGACCCCTACAATGAGCAGTTCTTC.

This clonotype turned up a few times. DNA for the CDR3: TGTGCCAGCAGTTTCACCGGGACTCTGACCACAGATACGCAGTATTTT. Translated: CASSFTGTLTTDTQYF. The chain recombines TRBV12-3 or TRBV12-4 with TRBJ2-3; tentative D call: TRBD2 (6 bases). This CDR3 is built from 16 residues. V lost 3 bases and J 2 bases, leaving 15 bases between the germline ends.

This clonotype was counted a few times. V is TRBV3-1 and J is TRBJ2-5; the match to TRBD2 covers 14 bases. CDR3 length equals 16 residues. Germline trimming cut 4 bases from V and 4 bases from J; bases unmatched to any gene: 5. Germline loops: CDR1 LGHDT, CDR2 YNNKEL (reference sequence). The CDR3 nucleotides read TGTGCCAGCAGCCCCGGACTAGCGGGAGGACCAGAGACCCAGTACTTC. Translating it yields CASSPGLAGGPETQYF.

In its sample, this clonotype was seen a few times. V is TRBV6-5 and J is TRBJ2-7, with 7 bases matching TRBD2. There are 15 residues in the CDR3. Germline V CDR1 and CDR2: MNHEY, SVGAGI. The V and J ends lost 4 bases and 7 bases, in that order; junction bases with no gene match: 13. In DNA, the CDR3 is TGTGCCAGCAGTTGGGAGGGGCCCTCTAAGGGGGAGCAGTACTTC. This translates into CASSWEGPSKGEQYF.

This clonotype was counted ten times or more. This sequence joins TRBV20-1 and TRBJ2-2, with D hard to call. This CDR3 has 15 amino acids. Germline loops: CDR1 DFQATT, CDR2 SNEGSKA (reference sequence). Trimming cost V 6 bases and J 2 bases, with 16 bases left between them. The CDR3 nucleotides are TGCAGTGCCCCAAACCGACGAACTAACACCGGGGAGCTGTTTTTT. Its translation: CSAPNRRTNTGELFF.

This clonotype was seen a handful of times. The genes are TRBV5-1 and TRBJ2-1; 7 bases are a match to TRBD2. The CDR3 consists of 15 residues. Per germline, CDR1 SGHRS and CDR2 YFSETQ. The junction had 4 bases not matched to a gene; V was cut back by 0 bases and J by 4 bases. The CDR3: CASSLDGGMYNEQFF. CDR3 in DNA: TGCGCCAGCAGCTTGGACGGGGGGATGTACAATGAGCAGTTCTTC.

This clonotype was seen ten or more times. V usage is TRBV28 and J usage is TRBJ2-1, with D unclear. The CDR3 has 15 residues. Germline V gene data show CDR1 as MDHEN and CDR2 as SYDVKM. Between the trimmed V and J ends, which lost 2 bases and 1 base, there was a span of 9 bases. This CDR3 reads CASSLRSHSYNEQFF. CDR3 in DNA: TGTGCCAGCAGTTTAAGGTCACATTCCTACAATGAGCAGTTCTTC.

CDR3 amino acids: CASREPGNANTGELFF. CDR3 DNA sequence: TGTGCCAGCAGGGAACCCGGGAACGCGAACACCGGGGAGCTGTTTTTT. This chain uses TRBV7-3 with TRBJ2-2, with a possible D match to TRBD2 (5 bases). Germline V CDR1 and CDR2: SGHTA, FQGTGA. CDR3 length: 16 amino acids. Trimming took 6 bases from V and 0 from J, leaving 14 bases between them.

This clonotype occurred a few times. The rearrangement links TRBV20-1 to TRBJ2-2; maybe TRBD2 (6 bases). Germline CDR1 reads DFQATT; CDR2 reads SNEGSKA (reference sequence). The V and J ends lost 3 bases and 1 base respectively, with 12 bases between them. CDR3 length: 15 amino acids. This CDR3 reads CSASPNGGNTGELFF. CDR3 DNA sequence: TGCAGTGCTAGTCCGAACGGGGGGAACACCGGGGAGCTGTTTTTT.

Only a few counts were recorded for this clonotype. This rearrangement joins TRBV5-1 to TRBJ2-7, with TRBD2 matching over 11 bases. The germline CDR1 and CDR2 sequences are SGHRS and YFSETQ. This CDR3 contains 15 residues. The V gene end was trimmed by 1 base and the J gene end by 2 bases; junction bases not matched to a gene: 2. CDR3: CASSLRLAGTYEQYF. As DNA, the CDR3 is TGCGCCAGCAGCTTGAGACTAGCGGGGACCTACGAGCAGTACTTC.